This passage covers 3 T cell receptor beta chains from one sample sequenced in a study of vaccination and CD4 T cells after COVID-19. Their specific antigens are unknown. Oncomine TCR Beta short-read sequencing was applied to DNA from cultured CD4+ T cells. One entry per CDR3 protein, called by TCRdb with MiXCR from the PCR reads. The sample comprises about 20,000 distinct CDR3 sequences, approximately 50% of which are singletons, and more than 10% rests with the top ten. As to treatment: roughly 10-day PBMC culture with coronavirus spike peptide pools or control peptides (ViraFEST assay). Sample: CD4+ T cells from blood, cultured in vitro. The receptors come from a human donor who had recovered from COVID-19.

This clonotype has just a few counts. The V gene is TRBV6-1, the J gene TRBJ1-5; possible D gene TRBD1, 6 bases. This CDR3 region has 15 residues. The V and J ends lost 6 bases and 2 bases respectively, with 14 bases between them. Germline V gives CDR1 MNHNS, CDR2 SASEGT. The CDR3, as DNA: TGTGCCAGCAGAAAAACAGGGACCGGCAATCAGCCCCAGCATTTT. It is translated as CASRKTGTGNQPQHF.

The rearrangement uses TRBV18 and TRBJ1-4; the D is unclear. V was clipped by 1 base and J by 0 bases, with 6 bases between them. Germline lookup yields CDR1 KGHSH and CDR2 LQKENI. CDR3 length equals 15 residues. The CDR3 loop reads CASSPRPATNEKLFF. The CDR3 DNA reads as TGTGCCAGCTCACCACGCCCCGCAACTAATGAAAAACTGTTTTTT.

J is TRBJ1-1 and V is TRBV5-6; D is ambiguous. The CDR3 spans 14 residues. V dropped 3 bases and J dropped 8 bases, with 17 bases sitting between them. Germline V gene sequence: CDR1 SGHDT, CDR2 YYEEEE. DNA of the CDR3: TGTGCCAGCAGCTCCCCTAGACGGGCGGGCGAAGCTTTCTTT. This sequence encodes CASSSPRRAGEAFF.